These 28 T cell receptor beta chains were sequenced from one sample in a study of blood T cell repertoires in COVID-19. Using immunoSEQ multiplex PCR, the repertoire was profiled, and TCRdb retains in-frame clones only, with some absent. This table has approximately 280,000 clones, over 75% appearing once. Sequencing input: peripheral blood. The source of these receptors is a woman in her sixties with acute or convalescent COVID-19.

This rearrangement joins TRBV19 to TRBJ1-5, with D possibly being TRBD1 (6 bases). There are 16 residues in the CDR3. CDR1 LNHDA and CDR2 SQIVND come from the germline V gene (reference sequence). V lost 6 bases and J lost 4, with 19 bases in between. CDR3 protein: CASRLDRTFGNQPQHF. In nucleotides, the CDR3 is TGTGCCAGTAGGCTCGACAGGACGTTTGGTAATCAGCCCCAGCATTTT.

This chain uses TRBV12-5 with TRBJ1-1; 9 positions match TRBD1. This CDR3 has 17 residues. Germline V lookup: CDR1 LGHNT, CDR2 FRNRAP. Trimming removed 1 base from V and 3 bases from J; junction bases left unmatched: 9. The CDR3 DNA sequence: TGTGCTAGTGGTTTGGGGACAGGGGCCACGGTAGACACTGAAGCTTTCTTT. This translates into CASGLGTGATVDTEAFF.

The V call is TRBV25-1, the J call TRBJ2-5; 7 bases align to TRBD2. Germline trimming cut 4 bases from V and 2 bases from J; bases unmatched to any gene: 13. The CDR3 is made up of 17 amino acids. The germline gives CDR1 MGHDK, CDR2 SYGVNS. As DNA, the CDR3 is TGTGCCAGCAGTGTCCCAGCTAGCGGATTACTACAAGAGACCCAGTACTTC. Protein product: CASSVPASGLLQETQYF.

This clone is a singleton in its sample. DNA for the CDR3: TGTGCCAGTAGTCAACAGGGAAATGTGCAGCCCCAGCATTTT. Encoded protein: CASSQQGNVQPQHF. This chain joins TRBV19 and TRBJ1-5, with a tentative D call TRBD1 (6 bases). Trimming removed 5 bases at V and 7 bases at J, with 15 bases between. Germline CDR1 reads LNHDA; CDR2 reads SQIVND (reference sequence). The CDR3 runs to 14 residues. The full variable domain, rest sourced from reference TRBV19 and TRBJ1-5, is DGGITQSPKYLFRKEGQNVTLSCEQNLNHDAMYWYRQDPGQGLRLIYYSQIVNDFQKGDIAEGYSVSREKKESFPLTVTSAQKNPTAFYLCASSQQGNVQPQHFGDGTRLSIL.

This chain connects TRBV5-1 to TRBJ2-5; 11 positions agree with TRBD1. The germline gives CDR1 SGHRS, CDR2 YFSETQ. There are 16 residues in the CDR3. Unmatched junction bases numbered 5, after V lost 2 bases and J lost 2 bases. The CDR3 here is CASSLGTGGSQETQYF. CDR3 bases: TGCGCCAGCAGCTTAGGGACAGGGGGTAGTCAAGAGACCCAGTACTTC.

The chain combines TRBV6-5 with TRBJ2-5; 10 bases agree with TRBD2. The J segment lost 4 bases and the V segment lost 9 bases, leaving 8 bases of the junction unmatched. Germline CDR1 and CDR2: MNHEY and SVGAGI. This CDR3 has 14 amino acids. The CDR3 DNA follows: TGTGCCAGTTTGTTAGCGGGAGGCGGAGAGACCCAGTACTTC. Its translation is CASLLAGGGETQYF.

This clone turned up a few times. This chain joins TRBV28 and TRBJ1-5; D unclear. Germline-derived CDR1 and CDR2 are MDHEN and SYDVKM. The CDR3 loop spans 13 amino acids. Trimming shortened V by 6 bases and J by 14 bases, and 20 bases separated the two germline ends. The DNA for the CDR3 is TGTGCCAGCAGAAAAGTCCCCAAACAAATCAAGCATTTT. Translating gives CASRKVPKQIKHF.

The chain employs TRBV29-1 and TRBJ1-2, with D possibly being TRBD1 (6 bases). V was cut by 7 bases and J by 1 base, with 13 bases left in between. This CDR3 has 13 amino acids. From germline, CDR1 is SQVTM and CDR2 ANQGSEA. CDR3 nucleotides: TGCAGCGCCCAAGGACAGATTAACTATGGCTACACCTTC. It codes for CSAQGQINYGYTF.

V and J are TRBV3-1 (or the pseudogene TRBV3-2) and TRBJ1-5; D is undetermined. The CDR3 runs 15 residues. CDR1 LGHDT and CDR2 YNNKEL come from the germline V gene (reference sequence). V lost 4 bases and J 7 bases, leaving 17 bases between the germline ends. The CDR3 protein is CASSRGLSAGQPQHF. For the CDR3, the DNA is TGTGCCAGCAGCCGCGGACTATCCGCGGGGCAGCCCCAGCATTTT.

The V and J genes are TRBV28 and TRBJ2-5, with TRBD2 identical over 8 bases. This CDR3 has 16 residues. The ends lost 5 bases at V and 5 bases at J; junction bases unmatched: 13. Germline CDR1 is MDHEN and CDR2 is SYDVKM. DNA of the CDR3: TGTGCCAGCAGTACAGGCGGGGTAGCGGGAAGGGAGACCCAGTACTTC. It codes for CASSTGGVAGRETQYF. The full variable domain, completed using reference TRBV28 and TRBJ2-5, is DVKVTQSSRYLVKRTGEKVFLECVQDMDHENMFWYRQDPGLGLRLIYFSYDVKMKEKGDIPEGYSVSREKKERFSLILESASTNQTSMYLCASSTGGVAGRETQYFGPGTRLLVL.

The V gene is TRBV3-1 (or the pseudogene TRBV3-2), the J gene TRBJ2-7; TRBD2 matches at 7 bases. The ends lost 4 bases at V and 4 bases at J; junction bases unmatched: 10. The CDR3 contains 15 residues. Germline loops: CDR1 LGHDT, CDR2 YNNKEL (reference sequence). This CDR3 is CASSPYGTTAYEQYF. The CDR3 DNA reads TGTGCCAGCAGCCCCTACGGGACTACCGCATACGAGCAGTACTTC.

The V gene is TRBV28, the J gene TRBJ2-1; TRBD1 might be the D (8 bases). The CDR3 length is 17 residues. The V gene's germline CDR1 is MDHEN and CDR2 SYDVKM. The V and J ends lost 6 bases and 1 base respectively, with 19 bases between them. CDR3 sequence reads: CASSPGTGLVSYNEQFF. In nucleotides, the CDR3 is TGTGCCAGCAGCCCCGGGACAGGACTAGTGTCCTACAATGAGCAGTTCTTC.

V is TRBV9 and J is TRBJ2-5; 14 bases agree with TRBD2. CDR3 length equals 15 residues. With 4 bases clipped from V and 5 bases from J, the junction kept 4 bases outside the gene matches. Germline V gives CDR1 SGDLS, CDR2 YYNGEE. CDR3 amino acids: CASSRGLAGVETQYF. CDR3 nucleotides: TGTGCCAGCAGCAGGGGACTAGCGGGAGTGGAGACCCAGTACTTC.

The chain combines TRBV19 with TRBJ1-2, with TRBD1 identical over 8 bases. With 0 bases clipped from V and 9 bases from J, the junction kept 9 bases outside the gene matches. This CDR3 region has 15 residues. Germline CDR1 and CDR2: LNHDA and SQIVND (reference sequence). The CDR3 DNA is TGTGCCAGTAGTATAGATCTGGAGGACAGGGCGCGCTACACCTTC. Translation: CASSIDLEDRARYTF.

The V call is TRBV4-1, the J call TRBJ1-2; maybe TRBD1 (6 bases). The CDR3 spans 15 residues. V dropped 0 bases and J dropped 5 bases, with 13 bases sitting between them. Germline lookup yields CDR1 MGHRA and CDR2 YSYEKL. The CDR3 reads CASSQEEGQIYGYTF. The CDR3 nucleotides read TGCGCCAGCAGCCAAGAAGAAGGACAGATTTATGGCTACACCTTC.

This chain joins TRBV5-1 and TRBJ1-1; D not certain. The CDR3 loop spans 17 amino acids. CDR1 and CDR2 from the germline V gene are SGHRS and YFSETQ. The V end lost 0 bases, the J end lost 1 base, and 16 bases lay between the germline ends. The CDR3 reads CASSLGVMEISNTEAFF. The CDR3 bases are TGCGCCAGCAGCTTGGGAGTTATGGAGATATCGAACACTGAAGCTTTCTTT.

This clone was seen once. The V gene is TRBV7-9, the J gene TRBJ1-5; 11 bases line up with TRBD1. The V gene's germline CDR1 is SEHNR and CDR2 FQNEAQ (reference sequence). This CDR3 has 15 amino acids. Trimming removed 5 bases from V and 6 bases from J; junction bases left unmatched: 6. The CDR3 protein is CASSPGQGAGQPQHF. The CDR3 DNA reads as TGTGCCAGCAGCCCCGGACAGGGGGCTGGTCAGCCCCAGCATTTT.

The rearrangement uses TRBV9 and TRBJ2-2; no firm D call. Germline V lookup: CDR1 SGDLS, CDR2 YYNGEE. V lost 0 bases, J lost 1 base, and 7 bases lay in between. This CDR3 spans 15 amino acids. The CDR3 DNA is TGTGCCAGCAGCGTAGCCGGAGAGAACACCGGGGAGCTGTTTTTT. It codes for CASSVAGENTGELFF.

This chain links TRBV9 with TRBJ1-1, with 9 nucleotides matching TRBD1. The junction had 8 bases not matched to a gene; V was cut back by 2 bases and J by 6 bases. Germline loops: CDR1 SGDLS, CDR2 YYNGEE. This CDR3 contains 15 residues. The CDR3 spells CASSVTGGASSEAFF. The CDR3 bases are TGTGCCAGCAGCGTTACAGGGGGCGCTTCCTCTGAAGCTTTCTTT.

CDR3 loop: CASSQGPIAGTYNEQFF. DNA of the CDR3: TGTGCCAGCAGCCAAGGTCCAATAGCGGGAACCTACAATGAGCAGTTCTTC. The chain links TRBV3-1 (or the pseudogene TRBV3-2) to TRBJ2-1, with 8 bases fitting TRBD2. The CDR3 covers 17 residues. The ends lost 1 base at V and 2 bases at J; junction bases unmatched: 7. From germline, CDR1 is LGHDT and CDR2 YNNKEL (reference sequence).

Worth noting for this clone: The junction departs from the called germline gene at one end, perhaps through a read error. J is TRBJ1-4 and V is TRBV7-3; D remains unclear. This CDR3 has 14 residues. The germline V gene encodes CDR1 SGHTA and CDR2 FQGTGA. The CDR3 here is CASSLTLSPAKLFF. The CDR3 DNA reads TGTGCCAGCAGCCTAACACTATCCCCGGCAAAACTGTTTTTT.

The chain combines TRBV7-2 with TRBJ2-1; 7 bases are a match to TRBD2. The CDR3 covers 15 residues. With 8 bases clipped from V and 6 bases from J, the junction kept 13 bases outside the gene matches. Germline V gene sequence: CDR1 SGHTA, CDR2 FQGNSA. The CDR3 loop reads CASALRAGAGNEQFF. The DNA for the CDR3 is TGTGCCAGCGCTCTAAGGGCGGGAGCGGGCAATGAGCAGTTCTTC.

The CDR3 protein is CASSRVGQGNSPLHF. For the CDR3, the DNA is TGTGCCAGCAGCCGGGTGGGACAGGGGAATTCACCCCTCCACTTT. The chain employs TRBV6-4 and TRBJ1-6; 10 positions agree with TRBD1. Germline V gene sequence: CDR1 MRHNA, CDR2 SNTAGT. The CDR3 runs 15 residues. The junction had 6 bases not matched to a gene; V was cut back by 6 bases and J by 7 bases.

The CDR3 here is CASSLTDGVSTDTQYF. As DNA, the CDR3 is TGTGCCAGTAGTCTCACCGACGGGGTTAGCACAGATACGCAGTATTTT. The rearrangement joins TRBV19 to TRBJ2-3, with D possibly being TRBD2 (5 bases). V lost 5 bases, J lost 0 bases, and 15 bases lay in between. Looked up from germline, CDR1 is LNHDA and CDR2 is SQIVND (reference sequence). This CDR3 is built from 16 residues.

The CDR3 protein is CAWSPVQNYGYTF. The CDR3 DNA is TGTGCCTGGAGTCCTGTACAGAACTATGGCTACACCTTC. The J gene is TRBJ1-2, the V gene TRBV30; D gene unclear. Deletions cut 2 bases from V and 2 bases from J, with 9 bases between. Germline V CDR1 and CDR2: GTSNPN, SVGIG (reference sequence). The CDR3 has 13 amino acids.

This clone was recorded once. V gene TRBV2 combines with J gene TRBJ1-5; 7 bases line up with TRBD1. CDR1 and CDR2 (germline): SNHLY, FYNNEI. CDR3 length equals 15 residues. The ends lost 4 bases at V and 9 bases at J; junction bases unmatched: 12. The CDR3 sequence: CASSGLTGDGGPQHF. The CDR3 bases are TGTGCCAGCAGTGGCCTAACAGGGGACGGGGGGCCCCAGCATTTT.

The CDR3 region has the DNA TGTGCCAGCAGTTTCCCCCCAGGGGCCCCCTACAATGAGCAGTTCTTC. Translating gives CASSFPPGAPYNEQFF. J is TRBJ2-1 and V is TRBV28, with a tentative D call TRBD1 (6 bases). Per germline, CDR1 MDHEN and CDR2 SYDVKM. The V end lost 3 bases, the J end lost 2 bases, and 14 bases lay between the germline ends. The CDR3 has 16 amino acids.

This clone was recorded only once. The gene calls are TRBV7-9 and TRBJ2-3; 10 nucleotides agree with TRBD2. V was clipped by 4 bases and J by 8 bases; unmatched bases: 6. Germline CDR1 reads SEHNR; CDR2 reads FQNEAQ (reference sequence). This CDR3 spans 14 amino acids. The CDR3 spells CASSSTSGRGTQYF. The DNA of the CDR3 is TGTGCCAGCAGCTCGACTAGCGGGCGGGGTACGCAGTATTTT.